The clone carrying this T cell receptor beta chain was counted many times. The data were obtained in a study of early T cells in non-severe SARS-CoV-2 infection. Individual cDNA molecules each received unique molecular identifiers attached to them. TCRdb passed the 5' RACE reads through MiXCR, listing each CDR3 protein once. This repertoire shows 35,000 to 45,000 distinct CDR3 sequences, about 6% found once; its top ten account for around 7.7%. With V trimmed by 6 bases and J by 0 bases, 4 bases remained unmatched. The germline V gene has CDR1 MNHEY and CDR2 SVGAGI. The CDR3 has 15 residues. This chain links TRBV6-5 with TRBJ2-2; 7 bases agree with TRBD1. The sample consisted of whole blood, taken at baseline. The sequence was obtained from an adult who was a healthcare worker with PCR-confirmed SARS-CoV-2 infection or an uninfected control (not recorded which). The CDR3 DNA sequence: TGTGCCAGCAGCCCTGACAGGGCGAACACCGGGGAGCTGTTTTTT. It yields the protein CASSPDRANTGELFF.